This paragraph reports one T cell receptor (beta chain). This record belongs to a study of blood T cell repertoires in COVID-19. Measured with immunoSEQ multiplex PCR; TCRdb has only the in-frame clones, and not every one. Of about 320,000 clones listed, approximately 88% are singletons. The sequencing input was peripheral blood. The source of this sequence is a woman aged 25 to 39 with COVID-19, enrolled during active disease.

The CDR3 DNA is TGTGCGGGGGGGTCTGGAAACACCATATATTTT. Protein: CAGGSGNTIYF. V is TRBV12-3 or TRBV12-4 and J is TRBJ1-3, with D perhaps matching TRBD1 (5 bases). The CDR3 totals 11 residues.